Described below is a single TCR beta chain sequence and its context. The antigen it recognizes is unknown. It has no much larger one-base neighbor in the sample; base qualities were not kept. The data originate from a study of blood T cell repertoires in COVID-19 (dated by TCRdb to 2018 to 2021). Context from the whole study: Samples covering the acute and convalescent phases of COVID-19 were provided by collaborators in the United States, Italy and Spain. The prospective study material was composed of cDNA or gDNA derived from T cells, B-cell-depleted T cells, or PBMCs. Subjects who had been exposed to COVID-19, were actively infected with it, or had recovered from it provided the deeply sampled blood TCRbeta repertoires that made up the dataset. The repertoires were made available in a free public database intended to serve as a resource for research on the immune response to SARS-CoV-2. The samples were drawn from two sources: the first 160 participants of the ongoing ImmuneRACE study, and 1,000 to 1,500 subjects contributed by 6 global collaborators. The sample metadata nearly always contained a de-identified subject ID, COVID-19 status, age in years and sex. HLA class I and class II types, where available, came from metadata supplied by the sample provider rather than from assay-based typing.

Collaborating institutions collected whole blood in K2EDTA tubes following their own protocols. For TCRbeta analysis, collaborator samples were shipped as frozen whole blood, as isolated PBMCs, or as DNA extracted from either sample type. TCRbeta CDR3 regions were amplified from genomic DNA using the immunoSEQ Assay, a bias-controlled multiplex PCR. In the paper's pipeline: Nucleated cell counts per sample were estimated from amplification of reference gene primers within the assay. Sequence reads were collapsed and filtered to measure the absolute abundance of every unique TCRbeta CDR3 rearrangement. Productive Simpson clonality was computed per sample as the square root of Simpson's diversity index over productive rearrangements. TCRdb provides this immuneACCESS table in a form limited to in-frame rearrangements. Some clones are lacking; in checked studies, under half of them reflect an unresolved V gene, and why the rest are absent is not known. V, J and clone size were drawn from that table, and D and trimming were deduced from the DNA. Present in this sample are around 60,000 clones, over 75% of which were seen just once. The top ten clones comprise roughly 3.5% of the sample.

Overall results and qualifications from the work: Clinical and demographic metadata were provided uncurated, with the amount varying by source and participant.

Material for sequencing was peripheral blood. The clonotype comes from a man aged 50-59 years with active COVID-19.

This receptor has the CDR3 CASSLDNSYEQYF. The DNA sequence is TGTGCCAGCAGCTTGGACAACTCCTACGAGCAGTACTTC. Recombination joined TRBV5-4 with TRBJ2-7; the D gene remains uncertain. Taken from cysteine to phenylalanine, the CDR3 has 13 residues. The DNA shown is the 39-base CDR3, in frame from base 1. V is cut by 0 bases and J by 0 bases, and the space between the germline ends is 4 bases. In the germline V gene (reference sequence), CDR1 corresponds to SGHNT and CDR2 to YYREEE.